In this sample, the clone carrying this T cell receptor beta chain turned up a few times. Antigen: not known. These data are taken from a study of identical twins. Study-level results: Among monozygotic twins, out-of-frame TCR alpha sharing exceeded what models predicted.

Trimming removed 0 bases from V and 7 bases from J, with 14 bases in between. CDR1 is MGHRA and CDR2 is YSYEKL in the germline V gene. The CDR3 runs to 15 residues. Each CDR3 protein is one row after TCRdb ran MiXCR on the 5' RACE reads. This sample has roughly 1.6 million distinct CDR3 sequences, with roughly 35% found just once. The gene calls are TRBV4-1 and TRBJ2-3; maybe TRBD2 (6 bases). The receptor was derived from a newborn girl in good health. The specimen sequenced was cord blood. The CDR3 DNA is TGCGCCAGCAGCCAAGATCTGGGGGAGGCATATACGCAGTATTTT. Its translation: CASSQDLGEAYTQYF.